One sample yielded the 26 T cell receptor beta chains listed below, sequenced in a study of early T cells in non-severe SARS-CoV-2 infection. TCRdb recomputed calls from the 5' RACE reads with MiXCR, one row per CDR3 protein. The sample yields tens of thousands of distinct CDR3 sequences, roughly 6% seen once. Sequenced sample: whole blood. Every receptor here comes from an adult who was a healthcare worker with PCR-confirmed SARS-CoV-2 infection or an uninfected control (not recorded which).

This clonotype appeared many times. The V and J genes are TRBV5-6 and TRBJ2-5; D uncertain. Germline values: CDR1 SGHDT, CDR2 YYEEEE. Trimming left V 5 bases short and J 5 bases short, with 13 bases between. The CDR3 loop spans 13 amino acids. CDR3 amino acids: CASRQGYLETQYF. The CDR3, as DNA: TGTGCCAGCAGACAAGGGTATCTGGAGACCCAGTACTTC.

This clonotype was detected many times. The chain joins TRBV10-3 to TRBJ2-1, with 10 bases identical to TRBD2. In germline, CDR1 is ENHRY, CDR2 SYGVKD. With V trimmed by 4 bases and J by 12 bases, 18 bases remained unmatched. The CDR3 sequence is 17 residues long. The CDR3 DNA sequence: TGTGCCATCAGTGGCTCCGCCGGGACTAGCGCTTCTTTTGGGCAGTTCTTC. Protein: CAISGSAGTSASFGQFF.

This clonotype has a count of ten or more. V gene TRBV6-5 combines with J gene TRBJ2-1, with TRBD2 matching over 14 bases. V lost 8 bases, J lost 5 bases, and 5 bases stayed unmatched. The CDR3 sequence is 15 residues long. The germline V gene encodes CDR1 MNHEY and CDR2 SVGAGI. Here the CDR3 reads CASSPGLAGDNEQFF. The CDR3 DNA is TGTGCCAGCTCCCCGGGACTAGCGGGGGACAATGAGCAGTTCTTC.

This clonotype was recorded many times. J is TRBJ2-1 and V is TRBV19; 9 bases agree with TRBD1. The V gene's germline CDR1 is LNHDA and CDR2 SQIVND (reference sequence). This CDR3 spans 15 amino acids. Trimming took 5 bases from V and 3 from J; bases not matched to a gene: 5. The CDR3: CASSFGQGFYNEQFF. The CDR3 nucleotides read TGTGCCAGTAGTTTTGGACAGGGGTTCTACAATGAGCAGTTCTTC.

This clonotype was found many times. This sequence joins TRBV20-1 and TRBJ2-1; D possibly corresponds to TRBD2 (6 bases). The ends were cut back, 6 bases at V and 2 bases at J, with 17 bases in the middle. This CDR3 comprises 15 residues. The germline V gene has CDR1 DFQATT and CDR2 SNEGSKA (reference sequence). The DNA of the CDR3 is TGCAGTGCCAGCCGGGCGGGACGAACCTACAATGAGCAGTTCTTC. It codes for CSASRAGRTYNEQFF.

This clonotype appeared many times. CDR3: CATGPGRATNEKLFF. The CDR3 bases are TGTGCCACAGGGCCAGGACGGGCAACTAATGAAAAACTGTTTTTT. The chain uses TRBV2 and TRBJ1-4, with a tentative D call TRBD1 (5 bases). CDR3 length: 15 residues. CDR1 SNHLY and CDR2 FYNNEI come from the germline V gene. Trimming pared 10 bases from V and 0 bases from J, leaving 15 bases between. The full variable domain, completed using reference TRBV2 and TRBJ1-4, is EPEVTQTPSHQVTQMGQEVILRCVPISNHLYFYWYRQILGQKVEFLVSFYNNEISEKSEIFDDQFSVERPDGSNFTLKIRSTKLEDSAMYFCATGPGRATNEKLFFGSGTQLSVL.

The sample holds many counts of this clonotype. This chain uses TRBV5-1 with TRBJ2-3; maybe TRBD2 (6 bases). Germline V gene sequence: CDR1 SGHRS, CDR2 YFSETQ. Deletions cut 1 base from V and 2 bases from J, with 14 bases between. The CDR3 is 16 residues long. The CDR3 bases are TGCGCCAGCAGCTTGAAGGGTAGCGGCTCCACAGATACGCAGTATTTT. Encoded protein: CASSLKGSGSTDTQYF.

This clonotype was observed many times. One junction end disagrees with the germline gene, perhaps due to a read error. CDR3 protein: CASSSLGPGRSF. The CDR3 region has the DNA TGTGCCAGCAGCTCCCTCGGACCGGGACGATCCTTC. The V gene is TRBV11-2, the J gene TRBJ2-7; TRBD1 or TRBD2 may be the D gene (5 bases each). Per germline, CDR1 SGHAT and CDR2 FQNNGV. This CDR3 contains 12 residues.

This clonotype appeared many times. This chain joins TRBV14 and TRBJ1-4, with D uncertain. CDR1 is SGHDN, CDR2 FVKESK, per germline. The CDR3 is 15 residues long. V dropped 4 bases and J dropped 3 bases, with 12 bases sitting between them. CDR3 in amino acids: CASSPRTEANEKLFF. The CDR3 DNA reads as TGTGCCAGCAGCCCCCGGACTGAAGCTAATGAAAAACTGTTTTTT.

The J gene is TRBJ1-2, the V gene TRBV19; possible D gene TRBD1, 5 bases. The length of the CDR3 is 13 residues. Trimming removed 8 bases at V and 6 bases at J, with 16 bases between. Germline CDR1 and CDR2: LNHDA and SQIVND (reference sequence). The CDR3 nucleotides are TGTGCCAGTGCGGTCCCAGGGCGCAATGGCTACACCTTC. It codes for CASAVPGRNGYTF.

In its sample, this clonotype was seen many times. The V gene is TRBV14, the J gene TRBJ1-4; no reliable D call. The CDR3 is 13 residues long. V dropped 5 bases and J dropped 7 bases, with 11 bases sitting between them. Germline assignment: CDR1 SGHDN and CDR2 FVKESK. In DNA, the CDR3 is TGTGCCAGCAGCGAGGGTTTCCGTGAAAAACTGTTTTTT. Translating it yields CASSEGFREKLFF.

This clonotype was found many times. The rearrangement links TRBV7-9 to TRBJ2-2; TRBD2 aligns across 12 bases. This CDR3 is 15 amino acids long. Germline V gives CDR1 SEHNR, CDR2 FQNEAQ (reference sequence). V was clipped by 8 bases and J by 7 bases; unmatched bases: 8. In DNA, the CDR3 is TGTGCCAGCCTAGCGGGAGGGCCGTCTGGCGGGGAGCTGTTTTTT. It encodes CASLAGGPSGGELFF.

The chain employs TRBV20-1 and TRBJ2-7; D gene unclear. Per the germline V gene, CDR1 is DFQATT and CDR2 is SNEGSKA (reference sequence). The CDR3 runs 11 residues. Trimming cost V 0 bases and J 3 bases, with 3 bases left between them. The CDR3 region is CSARDNYEQYF. The CDR3 DNA sequence: TGCAGTGCTAGAGACAACTACGAGCAGTACTTC.

In this sample, this clonotype turned up many times. Germline is not matched at one junction end, which may reflect a read error. The chain employs TRBV10-2 and TRBJ1-1, with a weak D call TRBD1 (5 bases). Germline-derived CDR1 and CDR2 are WSHSY and SAAADI. CDR3 size: 14 residues. CDR3 nucleotides: TGCGCCAGCAAAATAGGACACAAGAACACTGAAGCCTTCTTT. Translation: CASKIGHKNTEAFF.

The chain has TRBV7-6 and TRBJ2-3; D gene unclear. Germline V CDR1 and CDR2: SGHVS, FNYEAQ. This CDR3 contains 15 residues. Trimming removed 3 bases from V and 0 bases from J, with 10 bases in between. This CDR3 is CASSFYAASTDTQYF. In DNA form, the CDR3 reads TGTGCCAGCAGCTTCTACGCTGCAAGCACAGATACGCAGTATTTT.

The sample holds many counts of this clonotype. The chain carries TRBV4-2 and TRBJ2-3, with unresolved D. Germline-derived CDR1 and CDR2 are LGHNA and YNFKEQ. V lost 0 bases to trimming and J lost 4 bases, with 17 bases between them. The CDR3 is 17 residues long. CDR3 in amino acids: CASSQDQSPDPPDTQYF. DNA of the CDR3: TGTGCCAGCAGCCAAGATCAAAGCCCCGACCCCCCAGATACGCAGTATTTT.

This rearrangement joins TRBV4-2 to TRBJ2-3, with D possibly TRBD1 on 6 matching bases. Germline-derived CDR1 and CDR2 are LGHNA and YNFKEQ. The CDR3 spans 15 residues. V gave up 1 base and J gave up 4 bases, with 12 bases separating them. CDR3 in DNA: TGTGCCAGCAGCCAAGGCCGGACAGAAGCAGATACGCAGTATTTT. Protein sequence: CASSQGRTEADTQYF.

This clonotype has just a few counts. The J gene is TRBJ2-7, the V gene TRBV9; D unclear. The CDR3 runs to 14 residues. Trimming took 1 base from V and 2 from J, leaving 10 bases between them. Germline lookup yields CDR1 SGDLS and CDR2 YYNGEE. The CDR3 sequence is CASSVRPETYEQYF. CDR3 DNA sequence: TGTGCCAGCAGCGTACGGCCAGAAACCTACGAGCAGTACTTC.

This CDR3 is CAIAAGQGLRTDTQYF. In DNA, the CDR3 is TGTGCCATCGCTGCCGGACAGGGCTTACGAACAGATACGCAGTATTTT. V is TRBV10-3 and J is TRBJ2-3; 8 nucleotides match TRBD1. The V segment lost 8 bases and the J segment 3 bases; nucleotides outside the gene matches: 13. In germline, CDR1 is ENHRY, CDR2 SYGVKD. The CDR3 has 16 amino acids.

The rearrangement joins TRBV28 to TRBJ2-3, with 8 bases lining up with TRBD1. Germline V gene sequence: CDR1 MDHEN, CDR2 SYDVKM. V lost 6 bases and J lost 3; bases outside the gene matches: 5. CDR3 length: 14 amino acids. The CDR3 nucleotides are TGTGCCAGCAGGACAGGGGTGGTGACAGATACGCAGTATTTT. Encoded protein: CASRTGVVTDTQYF.

This clonotype was observed a handful of times. The rearrangement links TRBV19 to TRBJ1-2; D uncertain. CDR1 is LNHDA, CDR2 SQIVND, per germline (reference sequence). V dropped 5 bases and J dropped 7 bases, with 20 bases sitting between them. This CDR3 has 15 amino acids. CDR3 sequence reads: CASSPGRVSTSGYTF. As DNA, the CDR3 is TGTGCCAGTAGTCCCGGGCGGGTCTCCACCTCTGGCTACACCTTC.

This clonotype was recorded at least ten times. This rearrangement joins TRBV19 to TRBJ1-5, with unresolved D. V was cut by 3 bases and J by 7 bases, with 13 bases left in between. Germline lookup yields CDR1 LNHDA and CDR2 SQIVND (reference sequence). The CDR3 length is 14 residues. The CDR3 spells CASSIRIGEQPQHF. In nucleotides, the CDR3 is TGTGCCAGTAGTATTAGGATCGGGGAACAGCCCCAGCATTTT. Full variable domain (missing parts from reference TRBV19 and TRBJ1-5): DGGITQSPKYLFRKEGQNVTLSCEQNLNHDAMYWYRQDPGQGLRLIYYSQIVNDFQKGDIAEGYSVSREKKESFPLTVTSAQKNPTAFYLCASSIRIGEQPQHFGDGTRLSIL.

This clonotype qualifies as medium-sized (0.01 to 0.1%). The gene calls are TRBV12-3 or TRBV12-4 and TRBJ2-3; 12 bases align to TRBD2. CDR3 size: 16 residues. V dropped 0 bases and J dropped 4; count of bases not matched to a gene: 2. For the CDR3, the DNA is TGTGCCAGCAGTTTAGCCGGGACTAGCGGGCCAGATACGCAGTATTTT. This codes for CASSLAGTSGPDTQYF.

Details on this clonotype: A much larger clone sits a single nucleotide away, making a read error possible. This chain connects TRBV15 to TRBJ2-1; 11 bases match TRBD2. Germline-derived CDR1 and CDR2 are LNHNV and YYDKDF (reference sequence). The CDR3 is made up of 16 amino acids. The CDR3 DNA is TGTGCCACCAGCAGAGCGACTAGCGGGATCTACGATGAGCAGTTCTTC. It translates to CATSRATSGIYDEQFF.

The chain combines TRBV7-8 with TRBJ2-4, with unresolved D. The germline V and J ends were trimmed by 5 bases and 6 bases, with 17 bases remaining between them. Germline CDR1 and CDR2: SGHVS and FQNEAQ. The CDR3 is 15 amino acids. The CDR3 DNA reads TGTGCCAGCAGCCCACGCTGGGAAGAAGGAAACATTCAGTACTTC. Translated: CASSPRWEEGNIQYF.

This clonotype was counted at least ten times. The CDR3 spells CASGRQGGGELFF. For the CDR3, the DNA is TGTGCCAGCGGAAGACAGGGTGGCGGGGAGCTGTTTTTT. The V and J genes are TRBV2 and TRBJ2-2; TRBD1 matches at 7 bases. The V gene's germline CDR1 is SNHLY and CDR2 FYNNEI. CDR3 length: 13 residues. The trim removed 8 bases at V and 7 bases at J, leaving 7 bases unmatched.